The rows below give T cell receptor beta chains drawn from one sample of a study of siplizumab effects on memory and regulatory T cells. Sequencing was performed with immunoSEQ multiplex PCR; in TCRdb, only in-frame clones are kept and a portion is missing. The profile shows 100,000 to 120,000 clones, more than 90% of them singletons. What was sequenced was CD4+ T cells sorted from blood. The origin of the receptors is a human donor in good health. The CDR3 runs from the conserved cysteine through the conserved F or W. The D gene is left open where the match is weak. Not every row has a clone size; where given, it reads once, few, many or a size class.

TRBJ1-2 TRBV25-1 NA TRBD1 TGTGCCAGCAGAAGGGGACAGAACTATGGCTACACCTTC CASRRGQNYGYTF
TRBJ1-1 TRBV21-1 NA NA TGTGCCAGCAGCTTCCCGAGGCCCGGGACGAATGAAGCTTTCTTT CASSFPRPGTNEAFF
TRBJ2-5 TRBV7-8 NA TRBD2 TGTGCCAGCAGCGTCGGACTAGCGGGGGGGTTTACAGAGACCCAGTACTTC CASSVGLAGGFTETQYF
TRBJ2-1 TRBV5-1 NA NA TGCGCCAGCAGCTTTTCCAGTCAGGCCTCAGGTGAGCAGTTCTTC CASSFSSQASGEQFF
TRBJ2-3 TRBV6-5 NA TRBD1 TGTGCCAGCAGTTGGGACAGATCTTCGGGCACAGATACGCAGTATTTT CASSWDRSSGTDTQYF
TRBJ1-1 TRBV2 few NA TGTGCCAGCAGTGATACAGGGAAAGTCCTACTCTTT CASSDTGKVLLF
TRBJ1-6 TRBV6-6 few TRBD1 TGTGCCAGCAGTTACGCCCCGACAGGGACTAATTCACCCCTCCACTTT CASSYAPTGTNSPLHF
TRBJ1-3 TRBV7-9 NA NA TGTGCCAGCATACTCGGGTGGGGAAACACCATATATTTT CASILGWGNTIYF
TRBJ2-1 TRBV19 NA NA TGTGCCAGTAGTATGGGTCGGGGAAAGCAGTTCTTC CASSMGRGKQFF
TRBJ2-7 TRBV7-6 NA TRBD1 TGTGCCAGCAGCTTAGTGGGACAGGGAAAGTACGAGCAGTACTTC CASSLVGQGKYEQYF
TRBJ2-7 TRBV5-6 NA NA TGTGCCAGCAGCTTGGGGAACTACGAGCAGTACTTC CASSLGNYEQYF
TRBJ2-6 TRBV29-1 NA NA TGCAGCGGACTTTTTTTTTCTGCTGGGGCCAACGTCCTGACTTTC CSGLFFSAGANVLTF
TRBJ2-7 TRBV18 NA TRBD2 TGTGCCAGCTCAGGGACTAGCGGCTACGAGCAGTACTTC CASSGTSGYEQYF
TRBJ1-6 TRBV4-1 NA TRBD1 TGCGCTAGCAGCCGAGGAGGGACGGGACAGGATAATTCACCCCTCCACTTT CASSRGGTGQDNSPLHF
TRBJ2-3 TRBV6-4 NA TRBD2 TGTGCCAGCAGTGACTTCGGCGGGGGTAGCACAGATACGCAGTATTTT CASSDFGGGSTDTQYF
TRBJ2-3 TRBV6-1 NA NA TGTGCCAGCAGTGCCCCGGGGGAGGTTGCAGATACGCAGTATTTT CASSAPGEVADTQYF
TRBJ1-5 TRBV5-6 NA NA TGTGCCAGCAGCTGGTCCCCCAATCAGCCCCAGCATTTT CASSWSPNQPQHF
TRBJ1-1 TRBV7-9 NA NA TGTGCCAGCAGCGGGCAGGCGTTGAACACTGAAGCTTTCTTT CASSGQALNTEAFF
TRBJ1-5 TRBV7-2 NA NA TGTGCCAGCAGCTTAGCCCCCATGGGGTCACGTCAGCCCCAGCATTTT CASSLAPMGSRQPQHF
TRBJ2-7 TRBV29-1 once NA TGCAGCGTTGGGGGGCCCTCCTACGAGCAGTACTTC CSVGGPSYEQYF
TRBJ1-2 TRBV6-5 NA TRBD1 TGTGCCAGCAGACAGGGGCCAGCGGGTGGCTACACCTTC CASRQGPAGGYTF
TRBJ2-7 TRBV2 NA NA TGTGCCAGCAGAGAGGACAGAAAAGGCTCCTACGAGCAGTACTTC CASREDRKGSYEQYF
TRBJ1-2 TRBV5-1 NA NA TGCGCCAGCAGCTTGGCCCAGGGTGCTGGCTACACCTTC CASSLAQGAGYTF
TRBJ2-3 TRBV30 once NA TGTGCCTGGAGTATAGTACGCACAGATACGCAGTATTTT CAWSIVRTDTQYF
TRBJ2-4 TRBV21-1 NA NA TGTGCCAGCAGGCTTGAAAGGTTGTCGGTAGCCAAAAACATTCAGTACTTC CASRLERLSVAKNIQYF
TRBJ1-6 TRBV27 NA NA TGTGCCAGCAGACCTTTTGGGACGGGTTCCTATAATTCACCCCTCCACTTT CASRPFGTGSYNSPLHF
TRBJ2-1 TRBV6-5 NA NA TGTGCCAGCCGCCCGGACCGTTACAATGAGCAGTTCTTC CASRPDRYNEQFF
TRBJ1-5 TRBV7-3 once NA TGTGCCAGCAGCTCGCCGAAGCGACGGGGAGGCGCTGCTAATTATAGCAATCAGCCCCAGCATTTT CASSSPKRRGGAANYSNQPQHF
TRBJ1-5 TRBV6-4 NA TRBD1 TGTGCCAGCAGTGACTCGACAGGGGTGGGGTATAGCAATCAGCCCCAGCATTTT CASSDSTGVGYSNQPQHF
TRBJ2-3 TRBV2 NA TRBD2 TGTGCCAGCAGTGGGAGGGGGACTAGCGTCCCAGATACGCAGTATTTT CASSGRGTSVPDTQYF
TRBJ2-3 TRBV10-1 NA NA TGCGCCAGCAGTGAAGCAGGGACCGGCACAGATACGCAGTATTTT CASSEAGTGTDTQYF
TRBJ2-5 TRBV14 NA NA TGTGCCAGCAGCCAAGATAATGGCAGGGGCTACCAAGAGACCCAGTACTTC CASSQDNGRGYQETQYF
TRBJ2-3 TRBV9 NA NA TGTGCCAGCAGCCCTCAATCCTCCATGGCTACGCAGTATTTT CASSPQSSMATQYF
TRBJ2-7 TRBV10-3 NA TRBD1 TGTGCCATCAGCGGAGACAGGGGCAACCTCCGGTACGAGCAGTACTTC CAISGDRGNLRYEQYF
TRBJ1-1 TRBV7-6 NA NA TGTGCCAGCAGCGGGTTCGGGACGAACACTGAAGCTTTCTTT CASSGFGTNTEAFF
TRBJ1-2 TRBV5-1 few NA TGCGCCAGCAGCTTGGACAGCCCCTATGGCTACACCTTC CASSLDSPYGYTF
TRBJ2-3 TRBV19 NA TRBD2 TGTGCCACCGCCCTAGCGGGGTACACAGATACGCAGTATTTT CATALAGYTDTQYF
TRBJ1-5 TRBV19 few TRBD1 TGTGCCAGTAGCCGACAGGGTACGCAGCCCCAGCATTTT CASSRQGTQPQHF
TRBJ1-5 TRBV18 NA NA TGTGCCAGCTCACCCGACGGGACACTTTCTGCCCAGCATTTT CASSPDGTLSAQHF
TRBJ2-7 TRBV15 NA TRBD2 TGTGCCACCAGCAGAGCTGCGGTAGCGGGAGCCTACGAGCAGTACTTC CATSRAAVAGAYEQYF
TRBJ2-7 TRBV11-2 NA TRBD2 TGTGCCAGCAGCCCCCCCCCAGCGGGAGCGAGATCCTACGAGCAGTACTTC CASSPPPAGARSYEQYF
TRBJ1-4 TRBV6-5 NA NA TGTGCCAGCAAAGCAAAGGGTAGCTTTAATGAAAAACTGTTTTTT CASKAKGSFNEKLFF
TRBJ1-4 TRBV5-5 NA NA TGTGCCAGCGGGCGGGGAAGAACTAATGAAAAACTGTTTTTT CASGRGRTNEKLFF
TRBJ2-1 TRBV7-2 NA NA TGTGCCAGCAGCTTAGCCGTTCCCCTCTACTCCTACAATGAGCAGTTCTTC CASSLAVPLYSYNEQFF
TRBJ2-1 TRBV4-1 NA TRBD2 TGCGCCAGCAGCGCCCGGGACTATACCTACAATGAGCAGTTCTTC CASSARDYTYNEQFF
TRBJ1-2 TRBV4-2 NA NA TGTGCCAGCAGCTTTATCTATGGCTACACCTTC CASSFIYGYTF
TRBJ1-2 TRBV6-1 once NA TGTGCCAGCAGTGTCCTAAGGGAGGGGGGGTATGGCTACACCTTC CASSVLREGGYGYTF
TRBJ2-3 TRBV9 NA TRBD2 TGTGCCAGCAGCGTAGCCCTAGCGGGGGGGCCTAGAGATACGCAGTATTTT CASSVALAGGPRDTQYF
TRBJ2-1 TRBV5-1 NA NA TGCGCCAGCAGCTTAGAGGGCGGGGATTACAATGAGCAGTTCTTC CASSLEGGDYNEQFF
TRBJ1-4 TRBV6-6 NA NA TGTGCCAGCAGTTACTCGATTGAGCCCGAAAAACTGTTTTTT CASSYSIEPEKLFF
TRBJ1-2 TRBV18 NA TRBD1 TGTGCCAGCTCGCGACAGGGGCTGGATGGCTACACCTTC CASSRQGLDGYTF
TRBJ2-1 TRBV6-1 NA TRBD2 TGTGCCAGCATCGGGGGAGGGCCCTCAAATGAGCAGTTCTTC CASIGGGPSNEQFF